These T cell receptor beta chains were read from a single sample in a study of blood T cells in healthy people across ages. MiXCR, applied by TCRdb to the 5' RACE reads, yields one record per CDR3 protein. The sample has about 640,000 distinct CDR3 sequences, approximately 30% seen once. The specimen sequenced was blood. The receptors were gathered from a woman aged 80 or over in good health. Each CDR3 is given without its conserved first and last residue. A clone size is listed for some rows: how often the clone was seen (once, few, many), or a class if it is expanded.

size	J	V	CDR3
many	TRBJ2-1	TRBV12-3/TRBV12-4	ASTIAPGGVNEQF
few	TRBJ2-7	TRBV6-2/TRBV6-3	ASTVRGLAGYNEQY
many	TRBJ2-3	TRBV7-2	ASSLDAGGRAQY
many	TRBJ2-5	TRBV28	ASTGRQTQY
many	TRBJ1-5	TRBV7-2	ASSLGQSTYQPQH
few	TRBJ2-2	TRBV9	ASSVGYLTGELF
once	TRBJ2-2	TRBV5-1	ASKGSNTGELF
NA	TRBJ1-2	TRBV19	ASSQGGPGYT
NA	TRBJ2-6	TRBV6-1	ASRKFSQTDSSGANVLT
few	TRBJ1-6	TRBV23-1	ASSQSDRENSPLH
many	TRBJ1-2	TRBV12-3/TRBV12-4	ASSETGGPPNWWYGYT
many	TRBJ2-1	TRBV29-1	SVDTSGMYNEQF
many	TRBJ2-7	TRBV28	ASSPPTLEQY
many	TRBJ2-1	TRBV20-1	SSHTGGRNEQF
NA	TRBJ2-3	TRBV15	ATSRDHGQGLDTQY
NA	TRBJ1-1	TRBV24-1	ATSESGTGAGNTEAF
NA	TRBJ1-2	TRBV7-8	ASSLAGTGAGYGYT
many	TRBJ2-5	TRBV13	ASSLIAGDQETQY
NA	TRBJ1-5	TRBV6-2/TRBV6-3	ASSYSGEGNQPQH
NA	TRBJ1-2	TRBV27	ASSQGAPGYT
many	TRBJ2-1	TRBV20-1	SADFRGTGAYEQF
many	TRBJ2-7	TRBV5-8	ASGGREQY
few	TRBJ1-2	TRBV2	ASSAGLGSTNYGYT
NA	TRBJ1-5	TRBV18	ASSPGRGKDQPQH
many	TRBJ1-1	TRBV5-1	ASSSGLQGPNTEAF
NA	TRBJ2-3	TRBV20-1	SAPRLAGKDTDTQY
few	TRBJ2-5	TRBV7-2	ASSFRVRETQY
NA	TRBJ1-2	TRBV3-1	ASSQDVGQIGGYT
few	TRBJ1-5	TRBV6-6	ASSLGTGGAGQPQH
few	TRBJ2-2	TRBV9	ASSDHGTGGLTGELF
NA	TRBJ2-3	TRBV20-1	SARQDSSTDTQY
many	TRBJ2-3	TRBV6-6	ASSYPPNTQY